This TCR beta chain was recovered during a study of blood T cells in healthy people across ages. The V segment lost 3 bases and the J segment 8 bases; nucleotides outside the gene matches: 4. Looked up from germline, CDR1 is SGDLS and CDR2 is YYNGEE. This CDR3 has 13 amino acids. Primers used in a second PCR of about 7 to 12 cycles were a sample-barcoded 5' primer and a J-beta primer mix. TCRdb processed the 5' RACE reads anew with MiXCR; each CDR3 protein has one entry. The data contain 850,000 to 1,000,000 distinct CDR3 sequences, roughly 48% of them singletons. In regard to this clonotype: As yet, its antigen is unknown.

Overall study findings and caveats: Roughly linear age-related decline in beta diversity appeared, significant by age around 40.

The chain employs TRBV9 and TRBJ2-1; 8 bases agree with TRBD2. Sequenced sample: blood. The clonotype originates from a man aged 30 to 45 in good health. The CDR3 loop is CASSGTSPHEQFF. The CDR3 coding sequence is TGTGCCAGCAGCGGGACTAGCCCCCATGAGCAGTTCTTC.